These T cell receptor beta chains were read from a single sample in a study of T cells after yellow fever vaccination. TCRdb reprocessed the 5' RACE reads via MiXCR and lists one record per CDR3 protein. The sample includes approximately 130,000 distinct CDR3 sequences, approximately 14% seen only once; the top ten take approximately 39%. Sequenced material: CD8+ T cells sorted from PBMCs, taken 5 days after the yellow fever booster vaccination. The source is a man between 18 and 35 years old who received the YFV17D yellow fever vaccine. The CDR3 runs from the conserved cysteine through the conserved F or W. D genes are given only for firm matches. Clone size is stated in some rows and not others, as once, few, many or a class when expanded.

abundance	d_gene	v_gene	j_gene	len	CDR3aa	CDR3nt
-	-	TRBV9	TRBJ1-1	14	CASSPEATTGRAFF	TGTGCCAGCAGCCCTGAGGCTACAACAGGGAGAGCTTTCTTT
few	TRBD2	TRBV7-6	TRBJ2-2	16	CASSTTSGGAFGELFF	TGTGCCAGCAGCACGACTAGCGGGGGGGCCTTCGGGGAGCTGTTTTTT
few	TRBD2	TRBV6-1	TRBJ2-3	15	CASSPSRLATDTQYF	TGTGCCAGCAGTCCTTCCCGACTAGCCACAGATACGCAGTATTTT
-	-	TRBV5-1	TRBJ1-4	16	CASSLGESRTNEKLFF	TGCGCCAGCAGCTTAGGAGAGAGCCGAACTAATGAAAAACTGTTTTTT
-	-	TRBV19	TRBJ1-5	15	CASSLQRRGNQPQHF	TGTGCCAGTAGTCTCCAGAGGAGGGGGAATCAGCCCCAGCATTTT
-	TRBD1	TRBV20-1	TRBJ1-1	14	CRAHRGRGSTEAFF	TGCAGGGCTCACAGGGGGCGCGGGTCGACTGAAGCTTTCTTT
-	-	TRBV7-2	TRBJ2-3	15	CASSPPGPGTDTQYF	TGTGCCAGCAGCCCCCCGGGACCTGGCACAGATACGCAGTATTTT
-	TRBD2	TRBV4-1	TRBJ2-1	17	CASSQEGPLAGGYEQFF	TGCGCCAGCAGCCAAGAAGGACCACTAGCGGGGGGTTATGAGCAGTTCTTC
few	-	TRBV6-2/TRBV6-3	TRBJ2-7	15	CASRGWGLPTYEQYF	TGTGCCAGCAGGGGATGGGGACTCCCAACCTACGAGCAGTACTTC
few	TRBD1	TRBV30	TRBJ2-5	13	CAWSVGTGETQYF	TGTGCCTGGAGTGTTGGGACAGGGGAGACCCAGTACTTC
-	TRBD2	TRBV4-3	TRBJ2-3	16	CASSQGLAGGTDTQYF	TGCGCCAGCAGCCAAGGTCTAGCGGGGGGCACAGATACGCAGTATTTT
few	-	TRBV4-3	TRBJ2-3	16	CASSPNRLTSTDTQYF	TGCGCCAGCAGCCCTAACCGGTTAACTAGCACAGATACGCAGTATTTT
many	-	TRBV5-1	TRBJ2-2	16	CASSLAVWQNTGELFF	TGCGCCAGCAGCTTGGCCGTTTGGCAGAACACCGGGGAGCTGTTTTTT
-	-	TRBV4-1	TRBJ1-2	15	CASSQDRRENYGYTF	TGCGCCAGCAGCCAAGATCGAAGGGAGAACTATGGCTACACCTTC
few	-	TRBV6-5	TRBJ1-2	15	CASSYSIRGPYGYTF	TGTGCCAGCAGTTACTCTATCCGGGGTCCCTATGGCTACACCTTC
-	TRBD2	TRBV6-5	TRBJ2-3	13	CASSLRTRDTQYF	TGTGCCAGCAGTCTCCGGACTAGGGATACGCAGTATTTT
few	-	TRBV12-3/TRBV12-4	TRBJ2-2	14	CASSSREKAGELFF	TGTGCCAGCAGTTCCAGGGAGAAGGCCGGGGAGCTGTTTTTT
many	TRBD1	TRBV12-5	TRBJ1-1	14	CASGAGTGITEAFF	TGTGCTAGTGGAGCCGGGACAGGGATAACTGAAGCTTTCTTT
-	TRBD2	TRBV11-2	TRBJ2-5	16	CASSPQGSGASETQYF	TGTGCCAGCAGCCCTCAAGGTAGCGGGGCTTCGGAGACCCAGTACTTC
-	TRBD1	TRBV7-9	TRBJ2-5	16	CASSLAGQGDQETQYF	TGTGCCAGCAGCTTAGCGGGACAGGGAGACCAAGAGACCCAGTACTTC
-	-	TRBV6-5	TRBJ1-3	14	CASSYSRGMDTIYF	TGTGCCAGCAGTTACTCGAGGGGGATGGACACCATATATTTT
-	-	TRBV12-3/TRBV12-4	TRBJ1-1	14	CASLLGLMNTEAFF	TGTGCCAGCCTCCTTGGGCTCATGAACACTGAAGCTTTCTTT
many	TRBD2	TRBV15	TRBJ2-3	15	CATSRASGGPDTQYF	TGTGCCACCAGCAGAGCTAGCGGGGGGCCAGATACGCAGTATTTT
-	-	TRBV7-2	TRBJ1-5	15	CASSHFWGPNQPQHF	TGTGCCAGCAGCCATTTTTGGGGGCCGAATCAGCCCCAGCATTTT
few	TRBD2	TRBV6-6	TRBJ2-3	17	CAIQTSGGEPSTDTQYF	TGTGCCATCCAAACTAGCGGGGGCGAGCCCAGCACAGATACGCAGTATTTT
many	-	TRBV7-9	TRBJ2-3	17	CASSSHWSAASTDTQYF	TGTGCCAGCAGCTCCCACTGGTCGGCGGCTTCCACAGATACGCAGTATTTT
many	-	TRBV30	TRBJ2-7	11	CAWGQSYEQYF	TGTGCCTGGGGGCAGTCCTACGAGCAGTACTTC
-	-	TRBV5-1	TRBJ1-2	13	CASSWGRTYGYTF	TGCGCCAGCAGCTGGGGACGGACCTATGGCTACACCTTC
-	-	TRBV5-6	TRBJ2-5	15	CASSLASSLQETQYF	TGTGCCAGCAGCTTGGCCAGCTCACTCCAAGAGACCCAGTACTTC
few	-	TRBV4-1	TRBJ2-7	13	CASSQPGLYEQYF	TGCGCCAGCAGCCAGCCAGGACTCTACGAGCAGTACTTC
-	-	TRBV7-9	TRBJ2-5	13	CASSFGDLETQYF	TGTGCCAGCAGCTTCGGAGACTTAGAGACCCAGTACTTC
many	-	TRBV29-1	TRBJ2-7	13	CSVVEGSFYEQYF	TGCAGCGTTGTGGAGGGTTCCTTCTACGAGCAGTACTTC
few	-	TRBV7-2	TRBJ2-2	16	CASSLRGGQNTGELFF	TGTGCCAGCAGCTTAAGGGGGGGACAGAACACCGGGGAGCTGTTTTTT
many	TRBD2	TRBV12-3/TRBV12-4	TRBJ2-3	14	CASSPGGAADTQYF	TGTGCCAGCAGCCCCGGGGGGGCGGCAGATACGCAGTATTTT
few	-	TRBV7-8	TRBJ2-1	11	CASPEGNEQFF	TGTGCCAGCCCCGAGGGGAATGAGCAGTTCTTC